This T cell receptor (beta chain) stems from a study of regulatory T cells in long-lasting Graves disease. At the level of the study: Graves' patients, newly diagnosed, had taken antithyroid drugs under 3 months.

CDR3 length: 16 residues. Looked up from germline, CDR1 is GTSNPN and CDR2 is SVGIG (reference sequence). V gave up 3 bases and J gave up 6 bases; unmatched junction bases: 13. General study findings and limits: When disease was persistent, TRBV28, TRBJ1-2 and TRBJ2-5 were the favored segments.

Building of the TCR beta libraries involved iRepertoire HTBI primers and Arm-PCR of CDR3 regions. TCRdb re-derived calls from the multiplex PCR reads in MiXCR, one entry per CDR3 protein. The table lists about 540,000 distinct CDR3 sequences, about 13% of them singletons. Comment on this clonotype: What it recognizes is unknown.

Specified time point: newly diagnosed GD, antithyroid drugs for less than 3 months. PBMCs provided the RNA from which the TCR library was made. The guidelines of the American Thyroid Association were the basis for diagnosing Graves' disease. This sample was shared with a second study, whose subject was T cells in Graves' hyperthyroidism and ophthalmopathy. That publication notes: Together with thyroid ultrasound, orbital computed tomography, serum thyroxine and TRAb, clinical symptoms were used for diagnoses.

This specimen consisted of peripheral blood mononuclear cells (PBMCs), obtained at new diagnosis, from a patient treated with antithyroid drugs. The gene calls are TRBV30 and TRBJ2-5; 10 bases are shared with TRBD1. The clonotype was recovered from a man aged 30 to 45 with Graves disease. The CDR3 sequence: CAWRGGDRGSLKTQYF. As DNA, the CDR3 is TGTGCCTGGAGGGGGGGGGACAGGGGATCTCTGAAGACCCAGTACTTC.